What follows are 21 T cell receptor beta chains derived from one specimen sequenced in a study of regulatory T cells in long-lasting Graves disease. TCR beta libraries were built with iRepertoire HTBI primers and Arm-PCR of CDR3 regions. From the multiplex PCR reads, TCRdb called clonotypes with MiXCR, one entry per CDR3 protein. Altogether 350,000 to 450,000 distinct CDR3 sequences are present, 20% to 25% being singletons, with the ten largest covering 20%. Time point defined: persistent/refractory GD, antithyroid drugs over 5 years with positive TRAb. The TCR library was made from RNA extracted from PBMCs. The sequencing here drew on peripheral blood mononuclear cells (PBMCs), taken when the disease was refractory, from a patient treated with antithyroid drugs. The receptors here all came from a female donor with Graves disease.

This clonotype was counted only a few times. The chain is built from TRBV27 and TRBJ1-1; D is possibly TRBD1 (6 bases). Germline CDR1 is MNHEY and CDR2 is SMNVEV (reference sequence). V was pared by 2 bases and J by 4 bases, with 14 bases between. There are 15 residues in the CDR3. This CDR3 reads CASSLPGAPVTEAFF. The CDR3 coding sequence is TGTGCCAGCAGTTTACCGGGGGCGCCGGTCACTGAAGCTTTCTTT.

V is TRBV10-3 and J is TRBJ2-5; D unresolved. CDR3 length: 13 amino acids. Germline V gives CDR1 ENHRY, CDR2 SYGVKD. The V end lost 3 bases, the J end lost 1 base, and 6 bases lay between the germline ends. CDR3: CAISDRSQETQYF. CDR3 nucleotides: TGTGCCATCAGTGATAGGTCCCAAGAGACCCAGTACTTC.

This clonotype was recorded at least ten times. The chain joins TRBV10-2 to TRBJ2-2; TRBD1 might be the D (5 bases). The germline V gene encodes CDR1 WSHSY and CDR2 SAAADI. Trimming removed 8 bases at V and 7 bases at J, with 17 bases between. The CDR3 is 14 residues long. CDR3 nucleotide sequence: TGCGCCAGCTGGCCAGGGTCCGTTGGCGGGGAGCTGTTTTTT. The encoded protein is CASWPGSVGGELFF.

This clonotype was counted at least ten times. This chain connects TRBV7-2 to TRBJ2-5; D is tentatively TRBD1 or TRBD2 (5 bases each). V shed 5 bases and J shed 1 base, with 14 bases lying between them. CDR1 is SGHTA, CDR2 FQGNSA, per germline. The CDR3 totals 15 residues. The CDR3 DNA reads as TGTGCCAGCAGCCGATCAAAGGGGAGCCAAGAGACCCAGTACTTC. It specifies CASSRSKGSQETQYF.

This clonotype has just a few counts. The chain couples TRBV5-1 to TRBJ1-1, with D tentatively TRBD1 (5 bases). This CDR3 has 14 amino acids. CDR1 is SGHRS and CDR2 is YFSETQ in the germline V gene. V lost 1 base and J lost 6, with 13 bases in between. Here the CDR3 DNA reads TGCGCCAGCAGCTTGCAGACAGATCCGGCTGAAGCTTTCTTT. Translation gives CASSLQTDPAEAFF.

Ten or more counts support this clonotype. V usage is TRBV12-5 and J usage is TRBJ1-1; TRBD1 is a possible D gene (5 bases). The V end was cut by 1 base, the J end by 0 bases, with 15 bases between. The CDR3 spans 17 residues. Germline V gene sequence: CDR1 LGHNT, CDR2 FRNRAP. CDR3 residues: CASGLALGRRMNTEAFF. CDR3 bases: TGTGCTAGTGGTTTGGCCTTGGGACGGCGAATGAACACTGAAGCTTTCTTT.

Note on this clonotype: A much bigger clone sits one base away, suggesting this may be a read error. J is TRBJ1-1 and V is TRBV6-4; D remains unclear. The V gene lost 5 bases and the J gene lost 4 bases, with 11 bases spanning the gap. The CDR3 has 13 residues. Germline-derived CDR1 and CDR2 are MRHNA and SNTAGT. The CDR3 loop is CASSSLMSTEAFF. The DNA of the CDR3 is TGTGCCAGCAGTTCGCTCATGAGCACTGAAGCTTTCTTT.

This clonotype was seen repeatedly, ten times or more. The chain joins TRBV7-2 to TRBJ1-4; D is ambiguous. This CDR3 has 14 amino acids. Trimming left V 1 base short and J 5 bases short, with 8 bases between. The germline V gene has CDR1 SGHTA and CDR2 FQGNSA. The CDR3 nucleotides read TGTGCCAGCAGCTTAGGCAGGCGCAATGAAAAACTGTTTTTT. Amino acid sequence: CASSLGRRNEKLFF. Filled out from reference TRBV7-2 and TRBJ1-4, the complete variable domain reads GAGVSQSPSNKVTEKGKDVELRCDPISGHTALYWYRQSLGQGLEFLIYFQGNSAPDKSGLPSDRFSAERTGGSVSTLTIQRTQQEDSAVYLCASSLGRRNEKLFFGSGTQLSVL.

This clonotype was detected only once. The V call is TRBV20-1, the J call TRBJ1-2; D gene uncertain. The germline V and J ends were trimmed by 5 bases and 9 bases, with 13 bases remaining between them. This CDR3 is 11 amino acids long. Germline CDR1 is DFQATT and CDR2 is SNEGSKA (reference sequence). The CDR3 sequence: CSAVPALRYTF. DNA of the CDR3: TGCAGTGCTGTCCCTGCGCTGCGCTACACCTTC.

This clonotype was seen more than once but under ten times. The genes are TRBV6-2 or TRBV6-3 and TRBJ2-5, with D perhaps matching TRBD1 or TRBD2 (5 bases each). The germline CDR1 and CDR2 sequences are MNHEY and SVGEGT. Trimming shortened V by 0 bases and J by 4 bases, and 18 bases separated the two germline ends. There are 17 residues in the CDR3. CDR3 residues: CASSYSLGVPAIETQYF. The CDR3 DNA reads as TGTGCCAGCAGTTACTCGTTGGGGGTCCCCGCAATAGAGACCCAGTACTTC.

The V call is TRBV5-5, the J call TRBJ2-7; D gene unclear. V lost 0 bases and J 5 bases, leaving 9 bases between the germline ends. The germline V gene encodes CDR1 SGHKS and CDR2 YYEKEE (reference sequence). This CDR3 spans 13 amino acids. CDR3 nucleotide sequence: TGTGCCAGCAGCTTGGGGCTAGTTAACGAGCAGTACTTC. It codes for CASSLGLVNEQYF.

The chain couples TRBV29-1 to TRBJ2-7, with TRBD2 as a possible D gene (6 bases). Germline values: CDR1 SQVTM, CDR2 ANQGSEA. Trimming cost V 5 bases and J 4 bases, with 21 bases left between them. This CDR3 region has 15 residues. CDR3 loop: CSVSGGARLGYEQYF. CDR3 coding DNA: TGCAGCGTTTCCGGGGGAGCACGTCTTGGTTACGAGCAGTACTTC.

The table lists this clonotype with many counts. This chain uses TRBV7-2 with TRBJ1-5, with TRBD1 matching 10 bases. Germline V gives CDR1 SGHTA, CDR2 FQGNSA. The CDR3 covers 15 residues. V shed 5 bases, J shed 7 bases, and the junction held 8 bases outside the gene matches. The CDR3, as DNA: TGTGCCAGCAGCCCGACAGGGGGCGCTGGGCAGCCCCAGCATTTT. It encodes CASSPTGGAGQPQHF.

This clonotype was recorded many times. V gene TRBV2 combines with J gene TRBJ1-1; D gene ambiguous. CDR3 size: 13 residues. Germline lookup yields CDR1 SNHLY and CDR2 FYNNEI. The germline V and J ends were trimmed by 7 bases and 1 base, with 10 bases remaining between them. CDR3 residues: CASIREENTEAFF. DNA of the CDR3: TGTGCCAGCATTCGGGAAGAGAACACTGAAGCTTTCTTT.

There are a few counts of this clonotype. This may be a read error: a much more frequent sequence differs by one nucleotide. The V gene is TRBV7-2, the J gene TRBJ1-6; the D is unclear. The CDR3 spans 14 residues. Trimming took 0 bases from V and 11 from J, leaving 11 bases between them. Germline CDR1 and CDR2: SGHTA and FQGNSA. CDR3 protein: CASSLAVRYAPLHF. The CDR3 coding sequence is TGTGCCAGCAGCTTAGCGGTGAGGTATGCACCCCTCCACTTT.

The rearrangement links TRBV5-1 to TRBJ2-2; D is unclear. This CDR3 has 15 amino acids. Trimming took 3 bases from V and 2 from J, leaving 11 bases between them. The germline V gene encodes CDR1 SGHRS and CDR2 YFSETQ. CDR3 in DNA: TGCGCCAGCAGCTCATCCACCGCCAACACCGGGGAGCTGTTTTTT. Translated: CASSSSTANTGELFF.

On this clonotype itself: This sequence may be a read error, since a much larger clone differs from it by one base. The chain joins TRBV10-3 to TRBJ1-1; no clear D. The germline CDR1 and CDR2 sequences are ENHRY and SYGVKD. The CDR3 runs to 13 residues. CDR3 region: CAISVSLGPEASF. The CDR3 region has the DNA TGTGCCATCAGTGTGTCGCTCGGCCCTGAAGCTTCCTTT.

The gene calls are TRBV7-9 and TRBJ2-5, with D possibly TRBD2 on 5 matching bases. V was trimmed by 3 bases and J by 5 bases, leaving 7 bases between them. Germline CDR1 and CDR2: SEHNR and FQNEAQ (reference sequence). CDR3 length: 12 residues. The CDR3 DNA sequence: TGTGCCAGCAGCTTCATAGCGGAGACCCAGTACTTC. Translated, it gives CASSFIAETQYF.

The table lists this clonotype with a count of one. A much larger clone is a single base away; this may be a read error. The chain joins TRBV12-3 or TRBV12-4 to TRBJ2-6, with D perhaps being TRBD1 or TRBD2 (6 bases each). The CDR3 is 17 amino acids. Here the CDR3 reads CASSLVGQFGGANVLAF. CDR3 nucleotides: TGTGCCAGCAGTTTAGTCGGACAGTTTGGCGGGGCCAACGTCCTGGCTTTC.

In the case of this clonotype: A junction boundary mismatches the germline segment, possibly from a read error. The chain joins TRBV12-3 or TRBV12-4 to TRBJ1-5; no clear D. This CDR3 comprises 14 residues. The CDR3 spells CASSQERSDQPQHF. CDR3 DNA sequence: TGCGCCAGCAGCCAAGAGAGGTCCGATCAGCCCCAGCATTTT.

At least ten counts were recorded for this clonotype. The chain joins TRBV2 to TRBJ1-5; perhaps TRBD1 as D (5 bases). Germline CDR1 and CDR2: SNHLY and FYNNEI. V dropped 4 bases and J dropped 4 bases, with 11 bases sitting between them. This CDR3 spans 14 amino acids. In DNA, the CDR3 is TGTGCCAGCAGTGGAATGGGGGAAAATCAGCCCCAGCATTTT. It encodes CASSGMGENQPQHF.